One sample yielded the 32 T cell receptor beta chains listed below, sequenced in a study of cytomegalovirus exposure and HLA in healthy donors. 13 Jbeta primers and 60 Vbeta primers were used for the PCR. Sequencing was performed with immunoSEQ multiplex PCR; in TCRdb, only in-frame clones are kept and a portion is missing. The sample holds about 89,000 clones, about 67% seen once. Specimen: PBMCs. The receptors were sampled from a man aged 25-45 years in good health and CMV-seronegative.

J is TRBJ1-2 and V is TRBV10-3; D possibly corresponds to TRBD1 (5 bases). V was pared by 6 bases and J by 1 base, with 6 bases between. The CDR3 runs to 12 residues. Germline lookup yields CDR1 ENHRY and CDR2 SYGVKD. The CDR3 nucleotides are TGTGCCATCAGAGGGGATAACTATGGCTACACCTTC. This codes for CAIRGDNYGYTF.

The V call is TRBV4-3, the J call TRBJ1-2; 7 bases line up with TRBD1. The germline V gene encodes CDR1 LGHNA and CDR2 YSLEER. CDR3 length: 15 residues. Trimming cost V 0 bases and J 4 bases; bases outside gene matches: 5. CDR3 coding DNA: TGCGCCAGCAGCCAAGATACAGGGGTCCGCTATGGCTACACCTTC. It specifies CASSQDTGVRYGYTF.

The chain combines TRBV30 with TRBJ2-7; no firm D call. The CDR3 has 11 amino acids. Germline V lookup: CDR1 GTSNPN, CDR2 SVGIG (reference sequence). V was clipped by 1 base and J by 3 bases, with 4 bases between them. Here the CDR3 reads CAWSAYYEQYF. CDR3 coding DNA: TGTGCCTGGAGTGCGTACTACGAGCAGTACTTC.

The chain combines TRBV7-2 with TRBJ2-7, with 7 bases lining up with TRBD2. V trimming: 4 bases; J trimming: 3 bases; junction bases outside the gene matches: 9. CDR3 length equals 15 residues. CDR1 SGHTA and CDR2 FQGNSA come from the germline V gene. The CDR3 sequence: CASSSGGGGFYEQYF. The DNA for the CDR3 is TGTGCCAGCAGCTCGGGTGGGGGGGGGTTCTACGAGCAGTACTTC.

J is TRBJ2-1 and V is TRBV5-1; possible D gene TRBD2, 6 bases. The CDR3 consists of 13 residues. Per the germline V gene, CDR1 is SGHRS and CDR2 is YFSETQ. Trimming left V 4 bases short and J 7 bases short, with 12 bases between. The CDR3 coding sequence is TGCGCCAGCAGCCCGGCGGGGAATAATGAGCAGTTCTTC. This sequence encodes CASSPAGNNEQFF.

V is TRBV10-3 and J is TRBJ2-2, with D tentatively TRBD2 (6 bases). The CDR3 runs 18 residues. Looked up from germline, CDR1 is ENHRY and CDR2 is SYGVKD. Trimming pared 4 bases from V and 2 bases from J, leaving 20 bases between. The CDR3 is CAISGTARERINTGELFF. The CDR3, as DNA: TGTGCCATCAGTGGGACGGCTCGGGAGAGAATTAACACCGGGGAGCTGTTTTTT.

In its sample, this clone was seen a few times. CDR3 bases: TGTGCCAGCAGGCGACAGGGAATGGGCACCGGGGAGCTGTTTTTT. Encoded protein: CASRRQGMGTGELFF. The V and J genes are TRBV6-5 and TRBJ2-2; 7 positions agree with TRBD1. Germline-derived CDR1 and CDR2 are MNHEY and SVGAGI. J lost 4 bases, V lost 6 bases, and 8 bases had no gene match. The CDR3 length is 15 residues.

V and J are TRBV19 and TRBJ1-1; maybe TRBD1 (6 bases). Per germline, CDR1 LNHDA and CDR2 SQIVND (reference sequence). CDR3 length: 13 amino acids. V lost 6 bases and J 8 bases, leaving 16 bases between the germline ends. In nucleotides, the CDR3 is TGTGCCAGTAGATCGGGGGGCGAGAGCGAAGCTTTCTTT. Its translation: CASRSGGESEAFF.

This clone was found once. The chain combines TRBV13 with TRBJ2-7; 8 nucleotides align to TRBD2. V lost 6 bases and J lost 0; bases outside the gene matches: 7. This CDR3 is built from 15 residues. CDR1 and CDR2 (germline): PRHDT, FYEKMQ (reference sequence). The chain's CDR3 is CASRTQSGSSYEQYF. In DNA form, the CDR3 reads TGTGCCAGCAGAACCCAAAGCGGGAGCTCCTACGAGCAGTACTTC.

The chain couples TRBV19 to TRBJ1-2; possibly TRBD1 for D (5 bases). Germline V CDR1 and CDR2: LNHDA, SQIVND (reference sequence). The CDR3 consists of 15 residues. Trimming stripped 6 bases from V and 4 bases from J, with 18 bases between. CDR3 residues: CASSPIGGSSYGYTF. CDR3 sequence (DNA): TGTGCCAGTAGCCCGATCGGGGGATCGAGCTATGGCTACACCTTC.

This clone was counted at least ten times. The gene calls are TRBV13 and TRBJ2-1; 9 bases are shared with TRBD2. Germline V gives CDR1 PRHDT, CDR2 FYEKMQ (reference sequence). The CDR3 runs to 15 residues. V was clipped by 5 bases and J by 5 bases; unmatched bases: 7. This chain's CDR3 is CASSLRTSVDNEQFF. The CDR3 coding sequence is TGTGCCAGCAGCCTCAGGACTAGCGTCGACAATGAGCAGTTCTTC.

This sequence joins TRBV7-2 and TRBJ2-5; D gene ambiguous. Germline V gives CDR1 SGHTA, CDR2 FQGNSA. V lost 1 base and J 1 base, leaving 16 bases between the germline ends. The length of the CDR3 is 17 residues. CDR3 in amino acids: CASSLDPPPGPQETQYF. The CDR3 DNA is TGTGCCAGCAGCTTAGATCCGCCCCCTGGGCCCCAAGAGACCCAGTACTTC.

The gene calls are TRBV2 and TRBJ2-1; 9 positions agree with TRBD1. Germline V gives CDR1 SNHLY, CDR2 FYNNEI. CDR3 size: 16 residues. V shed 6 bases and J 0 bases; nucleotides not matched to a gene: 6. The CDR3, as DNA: TGTGCCAGCAGCCCCGGGACAGGGATCTCCTACAATGAGCAGTTCTTC. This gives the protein CASSPGTGISYNEQFF.

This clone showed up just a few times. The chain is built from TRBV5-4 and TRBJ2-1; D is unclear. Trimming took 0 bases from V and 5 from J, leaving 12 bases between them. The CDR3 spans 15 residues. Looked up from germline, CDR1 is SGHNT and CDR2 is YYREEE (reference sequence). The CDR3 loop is CASSLARFGDNEQFF. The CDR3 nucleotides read TGTGCCAGCAGCTTGGCGAGGTTCGGTGACAATGAGCAGTTCTTC. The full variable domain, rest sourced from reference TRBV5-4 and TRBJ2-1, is ETGVTQSPTHLIKTRGQQVTLRCSSQSGHNTVSWYQQALGQGPQFIFQYYREEENGRGNFPPRFSGLQFPNYSSELNVNALELDDSALYLCASSLARFGDNEQFFGPGTRLTVL.

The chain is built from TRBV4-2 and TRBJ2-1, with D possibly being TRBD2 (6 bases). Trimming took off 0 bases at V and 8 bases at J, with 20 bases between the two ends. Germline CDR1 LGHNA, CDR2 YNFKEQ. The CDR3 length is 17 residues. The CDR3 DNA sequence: TGTGCCAGCAGCCAAGAGGGGGGTGGAATTGGCTTGGATGAGCAGTTCTTC. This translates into CASSQEGGGIGLDEQFF.

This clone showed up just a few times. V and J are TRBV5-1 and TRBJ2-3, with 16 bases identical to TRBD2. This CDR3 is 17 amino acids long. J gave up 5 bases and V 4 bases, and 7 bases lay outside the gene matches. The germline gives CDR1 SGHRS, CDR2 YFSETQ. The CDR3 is CASSAGLAGGPGDTQYF. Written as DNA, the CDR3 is TGCGCCAGCAGCGCGGGACTAGCGGGAGGGCCGGGAGATACGCAGTATTTT.

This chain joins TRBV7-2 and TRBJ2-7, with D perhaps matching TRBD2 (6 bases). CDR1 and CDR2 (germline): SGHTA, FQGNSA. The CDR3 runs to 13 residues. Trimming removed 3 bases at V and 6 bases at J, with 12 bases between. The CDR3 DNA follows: TGTGCCAGCAGCTTGCGCAGGGAGGTCGAGCAGTACTTC. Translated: CASSLRREVEQYF.

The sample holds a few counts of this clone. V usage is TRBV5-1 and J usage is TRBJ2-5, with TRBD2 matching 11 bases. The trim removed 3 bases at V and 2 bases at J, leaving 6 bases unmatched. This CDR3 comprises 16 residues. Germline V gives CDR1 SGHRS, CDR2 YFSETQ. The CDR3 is CASSSKWTSGQETQYF. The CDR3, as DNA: TGCGCCAGCAGCTCAAAATGGACTAGCGGGCAAGAGACCCAGTACTTC.

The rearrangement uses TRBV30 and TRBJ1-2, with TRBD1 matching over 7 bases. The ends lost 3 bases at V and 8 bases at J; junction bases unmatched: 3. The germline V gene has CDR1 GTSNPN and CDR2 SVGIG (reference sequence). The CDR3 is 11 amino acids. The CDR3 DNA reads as TGTGCCTGGAGGAGGGGGCGAGGCTACACCTTC. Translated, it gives CAWRRGRGYTF.

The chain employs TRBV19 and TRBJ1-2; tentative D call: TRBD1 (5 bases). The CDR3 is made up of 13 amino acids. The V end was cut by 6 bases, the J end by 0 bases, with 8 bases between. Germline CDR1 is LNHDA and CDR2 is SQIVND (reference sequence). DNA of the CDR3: TGTGCCAGTAGGCGACAGACTAACTATGGCTACACCTTC. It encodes CASRRQTNYGYTF.

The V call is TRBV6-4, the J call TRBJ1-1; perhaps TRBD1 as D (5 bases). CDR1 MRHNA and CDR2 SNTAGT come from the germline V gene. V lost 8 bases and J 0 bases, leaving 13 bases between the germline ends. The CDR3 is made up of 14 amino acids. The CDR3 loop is CASRGEDLNTEAFF. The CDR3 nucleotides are TGTGCCAGCCGGGGGGAAGACTTGAACACTGAAGCTTTCTTT.

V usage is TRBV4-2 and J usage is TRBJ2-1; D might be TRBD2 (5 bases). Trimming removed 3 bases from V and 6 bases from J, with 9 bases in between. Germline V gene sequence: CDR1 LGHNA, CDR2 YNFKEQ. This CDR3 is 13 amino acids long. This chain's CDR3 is CASSQELGNEQFF. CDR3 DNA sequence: TGTGCCAGCAGCCAGGAACTAGGCAATGAGCAGTTCTTC.

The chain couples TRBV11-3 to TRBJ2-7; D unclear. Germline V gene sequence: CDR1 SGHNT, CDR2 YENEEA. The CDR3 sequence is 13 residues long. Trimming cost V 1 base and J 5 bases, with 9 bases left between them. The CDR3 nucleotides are TGTGCCAGCAGCTTAGCCGGAGTCAACGAGCAGTACTTC. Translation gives CASSLAGVNEQYF.

The DNA of the CDR3 is TGTGCCAGCAGCGTCGTACAGGGATACACCGGGGAGCTGTTTTTT. Its protein is CASSVVQGYTGELFF. V gene TRBV9 combines with J gene TRBJ2-2; tentative D call: TRBD1 (6 bases). This CDR3 comprises 15 residues. V was pared by 2 bases and J by 3 bases, with 11 bases between. From germline, CDR1 is SGDLS and CDR2 YYNGEE. The variable domain in full, completed from reference TRBV9 and TRBJ2-2, reads DSGVTQTPKHLITATGQRVTLRCSPRSGDLSVYWYQQSLDQGLQFLIQYYNGEERAKGNILERFSAQQFPDLHSELNLSSLELGDSALYFCASSVVQGYTGELFFGEGSRLTVL.

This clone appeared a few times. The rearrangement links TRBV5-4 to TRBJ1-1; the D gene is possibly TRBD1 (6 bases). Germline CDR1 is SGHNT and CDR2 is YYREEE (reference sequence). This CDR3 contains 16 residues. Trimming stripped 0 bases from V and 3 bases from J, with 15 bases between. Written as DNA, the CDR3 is TGTGCCAGCAGCTTGGAGGTATGGTCAGGGGACACTGAAGCTTTCTTT. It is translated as CASSLEVWSGDTEAFF.

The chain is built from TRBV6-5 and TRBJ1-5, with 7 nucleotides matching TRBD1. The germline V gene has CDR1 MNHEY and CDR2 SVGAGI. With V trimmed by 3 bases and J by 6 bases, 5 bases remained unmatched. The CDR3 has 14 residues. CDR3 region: CASSYSRGSQPQHF. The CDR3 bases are TGTGCCAGCAGTTATAGCAGGGGGAGTCAGCCCCAGCATTTT.

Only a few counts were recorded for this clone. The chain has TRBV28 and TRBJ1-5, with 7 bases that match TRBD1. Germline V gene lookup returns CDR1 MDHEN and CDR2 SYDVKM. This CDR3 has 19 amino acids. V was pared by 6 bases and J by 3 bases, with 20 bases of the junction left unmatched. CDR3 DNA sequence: TGTGCCAGCAGCCCTGAAGACAGGGTGGGACCGAACACCAATCAGCCCCAGCATTTT. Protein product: CASSPEDRVGPNTNQPQHF.

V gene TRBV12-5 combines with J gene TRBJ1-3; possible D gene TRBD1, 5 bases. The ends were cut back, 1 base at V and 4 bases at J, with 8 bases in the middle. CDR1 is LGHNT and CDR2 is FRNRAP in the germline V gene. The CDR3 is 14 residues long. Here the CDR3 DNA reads TGTGCTAGTGGTTTGGCAGGGATGGGAAACACCATATATTTT. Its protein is CASGLAGMGNTIYF.

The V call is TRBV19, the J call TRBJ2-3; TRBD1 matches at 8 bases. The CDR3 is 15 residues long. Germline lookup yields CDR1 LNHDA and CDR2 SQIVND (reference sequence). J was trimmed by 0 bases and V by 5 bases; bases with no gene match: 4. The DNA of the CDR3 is TGTGCCAGTAGTGGGACAGGCACTAGCACAGATACGCAGTATTTT. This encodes CASSGTGTSTDTQYF. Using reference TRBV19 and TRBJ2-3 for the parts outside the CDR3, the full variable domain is DGGITQSPKYLFRKEGQNVTLSCEQNLNHDAMYWYRQDPGQGLRLIYYSQIVNDFQKGDIAEGYSVSREKKESFPLTVTSAQKNPTAFYLCASSGTGTSTDTQYFGPGTRLTVL.

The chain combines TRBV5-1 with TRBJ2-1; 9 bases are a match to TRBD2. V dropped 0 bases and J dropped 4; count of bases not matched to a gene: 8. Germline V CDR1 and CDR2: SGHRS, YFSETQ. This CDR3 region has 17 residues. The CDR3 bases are TGCGCCAGCAGCTTGGCCCCAGGACTAGCGTCTTACAATGAGCAGTTCTTC. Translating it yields CASSLAPGLASYNEQFF.

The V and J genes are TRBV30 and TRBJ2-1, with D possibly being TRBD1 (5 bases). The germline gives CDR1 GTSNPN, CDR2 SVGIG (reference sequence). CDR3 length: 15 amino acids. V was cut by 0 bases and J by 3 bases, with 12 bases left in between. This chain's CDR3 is CAWSVGAALYNEQFF. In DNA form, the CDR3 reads TGTGCCTGGAGTGTAGGGGCCGCCCTCTACAATGAGCAGTTCTTC.

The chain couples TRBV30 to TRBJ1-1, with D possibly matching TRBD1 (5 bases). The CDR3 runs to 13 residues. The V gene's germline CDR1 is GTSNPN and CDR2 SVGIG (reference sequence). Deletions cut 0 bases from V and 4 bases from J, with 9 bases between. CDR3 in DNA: TGTGCCTGGAGTGTGGGTGGGGCCACTGAAGCTTTCTTT. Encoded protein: CAWSVGGATEAFF.